This T cell receptor (beta chain) is from a study of response to subunit inactivated influenza vaccine. The study's findings and limits: Each seasonal influenza vaccination, the authors suggested, recruits few new T cells.

For this clonotype: Antigen unknown.

Trimming took 3 bases from V and 0 from J, leaving 18 bases between them. CDR1 and CDR2 from the germline V gene are KGHSH and LQKENI. This CDR3 contains 17 residues. TCRdb re-called the RT-PCR reads through MiXCR, storing one row per CDR3 protein. The sample has hundreds of thousands of distinct CDR3 sequences; less than 30% are singletons. The sequencing used CD4+ T cells sorted from PBMCs, collected roughly 5 days after vaccination. This clonotype was obtained from a middle-aged man who received an inactivated influenza vaccine. This chain links TRBV18 with TRBJ2-7; D gene uncertain. CDR3 sequence (DNA): TGTGCCAGCTCACCTAGACCGCCCCCGATGAGCTCCTACGAGCAGTACTTC. This codes for CASSPRPPPMSSYEQYF.